Presented here are 28 T cell receptor beta chains from one specimen sequenced in a study of blood T cell repertoires in COVID-19. The assay was immunoSEQ multiplex PCR, and TCRdb's table has in-frame clones only and misses some. Of about 430,000 clones listed, approximately 90% are singletons. The specimen sequenced was peripheral blood. The receptors stem from a man younger than 30 with COVID-19, enrolled during active disease.

The chain carries TRBV6-1 and TRBJ1-1; D remains ambiguous. CDR1 and CDR2 from the germline V gene are MNHNS and SASEGT. V was trimmed by 7 bases and J by 0 bases, leaving 9 bases between them. The CDR3 has 13 residues. The CDR3: CASKNYLNTEAFF. The CDR3, as DNA: TGTGCCAGCAAGAACTACTTGAACACTGAAGCTTTCTTT.

This rearrangement joins TRBV7-2 to TRBJ1-1; tentatively, D is TRBD1 (6 bases). V was clipped by 1 base and J by 0 bases, with 9 bases between them. Germline V gene lookup returns CDR1 SGHTA and CDR2 FQGNSA. The CDR3 totals 15 residues. DNA for the CDR3: TGTGCCAGCAGCTTAGTAGGGGGAATGAACACTGAAGCTTTCTTT. Its translation is CASSLVGGMNTEAFF. Full variable domain (outside the CDR3, taken from reference TRBV7-2 and TRBJ1-1): GAGVSQSPSNKVTEKGKDVELRCDPISGHTALYWYRQSLGQGLEFLIYFQGNSAPDKSGLPSDRFSAERTGGSVSTLTIQRTQQEDSAVYLCASSLVGGMNTEAFFGQGTRLTVV.

The chain is built from TRBV5-4 and TRBJ2-1, with 7 nucleotides matching TRBD2. The germline CDR1 and CDR2 sequences are SGHNT and YYREEE (reference sequence). The CDR3 loop spans 12 amino acids. The junction had 9 bases not matched to a gene; V was cut back by 3 bases and J by 15 bases. The CDR3 here is CASSSEREGWFF. As DNA, the CDR3 is TGTGCCAGCAGCTCGGAGCGGGAAGGTTGGTTCTTC. The entire variable domain, with the rest obtained from reference TRBV5-4 and TRBJ2-1, is as follows: ETGVTQSPTHLIKTRGQQVTLRCSSQSGHNTVSWYQQALGQGPQFIFQYYREEENGRGNFPPRFSGLQFPNYSSELNVNALELDDSALYLCASSSEREGWFFGPGTRLTVL.

This chain connects TRBV7-3 to TRBJ2-1; no reliable D call. This CDR3 has 15 amino acids. V shed 1 base and J shed 0 bases, with 7 bases lying between them. Germline V gene data show CDR1 as SGHTA and CDR2 as FQGTGA. CDR3 DNA: TGTGCCAGCAGCTTAAGTCCTAGCTCCTACAATGAGCAGTTCTTC. Translation: CASSLSPSSYNEQFF.

This clone has only one observation. The gene calls are TRBV11-2 and TRBJ2-3; 7 positions match TRBD1. V lost 0 bases, J lost 2 bases, and 17 bases stayed unmatched. This CDR3 has 20 amino acids. Germline V gene data show CDR1 as SGHAT and CDR2 as FQNNGV. CDR3 sequence (DNA): TGTGCCAGCAGCTTAGATTACTGGACCCTTAGACAGGGATTCACAGATACGCAGTATTTT. It translates to CASSLDYWTLRQGFTDTQYF.

J is TRBJ2-3 and V is TRBV7-8, with a weak D call TRBD2 (5 bases). V lost 3 bases, J lost 2 bases, and 9 bases lay in between. The CDR3 runs to 14 residues. Germline values: CDR1 SGHVS, CDR2 FQNEAQ. The CDR3 DNA sequence: TGTGCCAGCAGCTTTACCCGGGACACAGATACGCAGTATTTT. Encoded protein: CASSFTRDTDTQYF.

The CDR3 region has the DNA TGTGCCAGCAGCCCCCAGACAGGGGCCGGGGGCTACACCTTC. Its protein is CASSPQTGAGGYTF. The chain links TRBV7-9 to TRBJ1-2, with TRBD1 matching over 8 bases. Trimming at V came to 5 bases and at J to 8 bases, leaving 10 bases not matched to a gene. Germline loops: CDR1 SEHNR, CDR2 FQNEAQ (reference sequence). The CDR3 consists of 14 residues. The whole variable domain, remainder taken from reference TRBV7-9 and TRBJ1-2, is DTGVSQNPRHKITKRGQNVTFRCDPISEHNRLYWYRQTLGQGPEFLTYFQNEAQLEKSRLLSDRFSAERPKGSFSTLEIQRTEQGDSAMYLCASSPQTGAGGYTFGSGTRLTVV.

V is TRBV19 and J is TRBJ2-1; tentatively, D is TRBD2 (6 bases). The CDR3 consists of 13 residues. Between the trimmed V and J ends, which lost 5 bases and 10 bases, there was a span of 15 bases. The germline V gene has CDR1 LNHDA and CDR2 SQIVND (reference sequence). This CDR3 reads CASSWAGLDEQFF. Written as DNA, the CDR3 is TGTGCCAGTAGTTGGGCGGGGCTCGACGAGCAGTTCTTC. Full variable domain (outside the CDR3, taken from reference TRBV19 and TRBJ2-1): DGGITQSPKYLFRKEGQNVTLSCEQNLNHDAMYWYRQDPGQGLRLIYYSQIVNDFQKGDIAEGYSVSREKKESFPLTVTSAQKNPTAFYLCASSWAGLDEQFFGPGTRLTVL.

CDR3 in DNA: TGTGCCAGCAGCCAAGGTCCCAGAGGACAGACTCGGGGCCTAGACACCGGGGAGCTGTTTTTT. This encodes CASSQGPRGQTRGLDTGELFF. This chain joins TRBV14 and TRBJ2-2; weak D call: TRBD1 (6 bases). The germline gives CDR1 SGHDN, CDR2 FVKESK. This CDR3 spans 21 amino acids. V lost 1 base, J lost 3 bases, and 27 bases lay in between.

The V gene is TRBV7-9, the J gene TRBJ1-1; D is possibly TRBD1 (6 bases). Germline V gene data show CDR1 as SEHNR and CDR2 as FQNEAQ (reference sequence). The CDR3 sequence is 13 residues long. Trimming took off 6 bases at V and 5 bases at J, with 13 bases between the two ends. The CDR3 reads CASREQGKTEAFF. In DNA, the CDR3 is TGTGCCAGCAGAGAACAGGGTAAGACTGAAGCTTTCTTT. Drawing the rest from reference TRBV7-9 and TRBJ1-1, the complete variable domain is DTGVSQNPRHKITKRGQNVTFRCDPISEHNRLYWYRQTLGQGPEFLTYFQNEAQLEKSRLLSDRFSAERPKGSFSTLEIQRTEQGDSAMYLCASREQGKTEAFFGQGTRLTVV.

CDR3 nucleotide sequence: TGTGCCAGCAGATCACTAGCGAACACCGGGGAGCTGTTTTTT. Encoded protein: CASRSLANTGELFF. The chain links TRBV6-5 to TRBJ2-2; possibly TRBD2 for D (5 bases). V was trimmed by 6 bases and J by 0 bases, leaving 8 bases between them. CDR3 length equals 14 residues. CDR1 is MNHEY and CDR2 is SVGAGI in the germline V gene.

The chain has TRBV5-5 and TRBJ1-1; 9 positions agree with TRBD1. CDR1 and CDR2 (germline): SGHKS, YYEKEE (reference sequence). V trimming: 3 bases; J trimming: 10 bases; junction bases outside the gene matches: 4. The length of the CDR3 is 12 residues. The CDR3 DNA reads TGTGCCAGCAGCTCGTCGGACAGGGGAGCTTTCTTT. Protein sequence: CASSSSDRGAFF.

This chain uses TRBV6-4 with TRBJ2-5, with D possibly matching TRBD2 (7 bases). The germline V and J ends were trimmed by 0 bases and 4 bases, with 18 bases remaining between them. Germline V gene data show CDR1 as MRHNA and CDR2 as SNTAGT. The CDR3 loop spans 17 amino acids. In DNA, the CDR3 is TGTGCCAGCAGTGACTCGGGGGGGCTGGGCCCGTCAGAGACCCAGTACTTC. Translation gives CASSDSGGLGPSETQYF.

The chain carries TRBV24-1 and TRBJ2-1, with 9 positions matching TRBD1. The CDR3 extends over 16 amino acids. The germline V gene has CDR1 KGHDR and CDR2 SFDVKD. With 3 bases clipped from V and 6 bases from J, the junction kept 8 bases outside the gene matches. CDR3 region: CATSDLQGATTNEQFF. CDR3 nucleotides: TGTGCCACCAGTGATCTACAGGGGGCTACGACCAATGAGCAGTTCTTC.

A single count supports this clone. The chain carries TRBV19 and TRBJ1-1; a weak D match, TRBD1 (5 bases). The CDR3 covers 14 residues. CDR1 and CDR2 (germline): LNHDA, SQIVND (reference sequence). With 2 bases removed from V and 5 bases from J, the gap between germline ends came to 12 bases. The CDR3 DNA follows: TGTGCCAGTAGTATAAACACTGGGGGGACTGAAGCTTTCTTT. This encodes CASSINTGGTEAFF.

The chain joins TRBV14 to TRBJ1-3; D is unresolved. From germline, CDR1 is SGHDN and CDR2 FVKESK. The CDR3 has 13 residues. Deletions cut 4 bases from V and 0 bases from J, with 4 bases between. The CDR3 sequence: CASSLYSGNTIYF. The DNA for the CDR3 is TGTGCCAGCAGCCTCTACTCTGGAAACACCATATATTTT. The full variable domain, in which reference TRBV14 and TRBJ1-3 provide the parts outside the CDR3, is EAGVTQFPSHSVIEKGQTVTLRCDPISGHDNLYWYRRVMGKEIKFLLHFVKESKQDESGMPNNRFLAERTGGTYSTLKVQPAELEDSGVYFCASSLYSGNTIYFGEGSWLTVV.

This chain uses TRBV7-3 with TRBJ2-2, with TRBD2 identical over 11 bases. The germline gives CDR1 SGHTA, CDR2 FQGTGA. CDR3 length: 17 residues. J was trimmed by 4 bases and V by 5 bases; bases with no gene match: 9. The CDR3 coding sequence is TGTGCCAGCAGCCAACACGCCGGGACTAGCGGCACCGGGGAGCTGTTTTTT. Its translation: CASSQHAGTSGTGELFF.

This rearrangement joins TRBV13 to TRBJ1-1, with D hard to call. This CDR3 comprises 12 residues. Trimming left V 5 bases short and J 4 bases short, with 8 bases between. CDR1 and CDR2 (germline): PRHDT, FYEKMQ (reference sequence). CDR3 sequence reads: CASSQTGTEAFF. CDR3 in DNA: TGTGCCAGCAGCCAAACGGGCACTGAAGCTTTCTTT.

The V gene is TRBV30, the J gene TRBJ2-1; TRBD2 matches at 9 bases. The V gene's germline CDR1 is GTSNPN and CDR2 SVGIG (reference sequence). This CDR3 has 14 amino acids. V shed 3 bases and J 5 bases; nucleotides not matched to a gene: 5. CDR3: CAWSLGGGDNEQFF. The CDR3 DNA sequence: TGTGCCTGGAGCCTCGGCGGGGGGGACAATGAGCAGTTCTTC.

CDR3 coding DNA: TGTGCCAGCAGCTTGAGGACAGGGGACAATGAGCAGTTCTTC. Translating gives CASSLRTGDNEQFF. The chain joins TRBV5-4 to TRBJ2-1; TRBD1 agrees at 9 bases. The V and J ends lost 1 base and 5 bases, in that order; junction bases with no gene match: 1. Germline V lookup: CDR1 SGHNT, CDR2 YYREEE (reference sequence). The length of the CDR3 is 14 residues. Using reference TRBV5-4 and TRBJ2-1 for the parts outside the CDR3, the full variable domain is ETGVTQSPTHLIKTRGQQVTLRCSSQSGHNTVSWYQQALGQGPQFIFQYYREEENGRGNFPPRFSGLQFPNYSSELNVNALELDDSALYLCASSLRTGDNEQFFGPGTRLTVL.

This chain links TRBV6-5 with TRBJ2-7, with a weak D call TRBD2 (5 bases). V was cut by 2 bases and J by 2 bases, with 7 bases left in between. The CDR3 runs to 13 residues. The germline CDR1 and CDR2 sequences are MNHEY and SVGAGI. DNA for the CDR3: TGTGCCAGCAGTTACGGACTTACCTACGAGCAGTACTTC. Protein product: CASSYGLTYEQYF.

The V and J genes are TRBV30 and TRBJ2-1, with no clear D. Per germline, CDR1 GTSNPN and CDR2 SVGIG (reference sequence). CDR3 length: 12 amino acids. With 2 bases removed from V and 8 bases from J, the gap between germline ends came to 10 bases. The CDR3 reads CAWSPQSHEQFF. CDR3 nucleotide sequence: TGTGCCTGGAGTCCTCAGTCCCATGAGCAGTTCTTC. The full variable domain, in which reference TRBV30 and TRBJ2-1 provide the parts outside the CDR3, is SQTIHQWPATLVQPVGSPLSLECTVEGTSNPNLYWYRQAAGRGLQLLFYSVGIGQISSEVPQNLSASRPQDRQFILSSKKLLLSDSGFYLCAWSPQSHEQFFGPGTRLTVL.

The rearrangement uses TRBV7-6 and TRBJ1-1; D call uncertain. The CDR3 runs 15 residues. Trimming took off 4 bases at V and 1 base at J, with 13 bases between the two ends. In germline, CDR1 is SGHVS, CDR2 FNYEAQ. This CDR3 is CASSSRTGENTEAFF. CDR3 nucleotides: TGTGCCAGCAGCTCGAGGACGGGAGAGAACACTGAAGCTTTCTTT.

The V and J genes are TRBV7-3 and TRBJ2-1, with TRBD2 matching 13 bases. Germline CDR1 reads SGHTA; CDR2 reads FQGTGA. V lost 4 bases and J lost 6; bases outside the gene matches: 3. The CDR3 is made up of 15 amino acids. DNA for the CDR3: TGTGCCAGCAGCTCTCGGACTAGCGGGAGCAATGAGCAGTTCTTC. Protein product: CASSSRTSGSNEQFF.

This chain links TRBV18 with TRBJ2-7, with D possibly matching TRBD1 (5 bases). Germline assignment: CDR1 KGHSH and CDR2 LQKENI. The ends were cut back, 1 base at V and 6 bases at J, with 13 bases in the middle. The CDR3 runs 14 residues. CDR3 protein: CASSPRGRAFEQYF. CDR3 bases: TGTGCCAGCTCACCACGTGGCAGGGCTTTCGAGCAGTACTTC.

The chain has TRBV18 and TRBJ2-1; D is uncertain. This CDR3 has 17 amino acids. The ends were cut back, 3 bases at V and 1 base at J, with 16 bases in the middle. Per germline, CDR1 KGHSH and CDR2 LQKENI. The CDR3 nucleotides are TGTGCCAGCTCACCCTCCGACGGTGGGCCTTCCTACAATGAGCAGTTCTTC. It translates to CASSPSDGGPSYNEQFF.

This chain connects TRBV12-3 or TRBV12-4 to TRBJ1-1, with D uncertain. The ends were cut back, 2 bases at V and 4 bases at J, with 8 bases in the middle. This CDR3 has 13 amino acids. CDR3 residues: CASSLSVTTEAFF. The CDR3 region has the DNA TGTGCCAGCAGTTTATCGGTCACCACTGAAGCTTTCTTT.

V and J are TRBV25-1 and TRBJ1-5; D might be TRBD1 (6 bases). This CDR3 region has 14 residues. Germline V gives CDR1 MGHDK, CDR2 SYGVNS. Trimming cost V 4 bases and J 6 bases, with 13 bases left between them. The DNA of the CDR3 is TGTGCCAGCAGTGGAGGGGGTGGGGCTCAGCCCCAGCATTTT. Protein product: CASSGGGGAQPQHF.